One sample yielded the 20 T cell receptor beta chains listed below, sequenced in a study of blood T cell repertoires in COVID-19. TCRdb's copy holds only in-frame clones and misses some; the assay was immunoSEQ multiplex PCR. This table has about 170,000 clones, less than 85% appearing once. Sequences were obtained from PBMCs or T cells enriched from blood (not recorded which). The receptors come from a woman between 45 and 60 years old who had recovered from COVID-19.

This chain connects TRBV19 to TRBJ2-5, with 7 bases matching TRBD2. This CDR3 is built from 15 residues. Germline CDR1 LNHDA, CDR2 SQIVND (reference sequence). V lost 6 bases and J lost 1; bases outside the gene matches: 8. The CDR3 DNA is TGTGCCAGTAGCATGGCGGCTAGCGGCCAAGAGACCCAGTACTTC. This translates into CASSMAASGQETQYF.

This clone was observed once. The rearrangement joins TRBV9 to TRBJ2-4; 7 bases align to TRBD2. Germline CDR1 SGDLS, CDR2 YYNGEE. V lost 4 bases and J lost 3; bases outside the gene matches: 10. This CDR3 has 16 amino acids. The CDR3 region has the DNA TGTGCCAGCAGCCTTGACCAGGGAGGGAGCAAAAACATTCAGTACTTC. Its translation: CASSLDQGGSKNIQYF.

This clone appeared once. This rearrangement joins TRBV7-9 to TRBJ2-4; 9 positions agree with TRBD1. The junction had 4 bases not matched to a gene; V was cut back by 3 bases and J by 4 bases. CDR3 size: 15 residues. Germline CDR1 is SEHNR and CDR2 is FQNEAQ (reference sequence). In DNA form, the CDR3 reads TGTGCCAGCAGCTTCGAGGGGACAGGGAAAAACATTCAGTACTTC. It translates to CASSFEGTGKNIQYF.

This clone turned up a few times. This sequence joins TRBV6-6 and TRBJ1-6; a weak D match, TRBD1 (5 bases). The germline V gene has CDR1 MNHNY and CDR2 SVGAGI (reference sequence). The CDR3 sequence is 15 residues long. Trimming pared 6 bases from V and 7 bases from J, leaving 16 bases between. CDR3 amino acids: CASSLSRDGNSPLHF. For the CDR3, the DNA is TGTGCCAGCAGCCTCTCCAGGGATGGGAATTCACCCCTCCACTTT.

The rearrangement joins TRBV30 to TRBJ1-4; possible D gene TRBD1, 5 bases. The germline V and J ends were trimmed by 7 bases and 8 bases, with 20 bases remaining between them. The CDR3 spans 14 residues. Germline V gene sequence: CDR1 GTSNPN, CDR2 SVGIG (reference sequence). The CDR3 sequence: CAFAAKGVGEKLFF. CDR3 DNA: TGTGCCTTTGCCGCTAAAGGGGTTGGGGAAAAACTGTTTTTT.

The CDR3 region is CASSQDVGIAGEPQETQYF. CDR3 coding DNA: TGTGCCAGCAGCCAGGACGTGGGAATAGCGGGGGAACCACAAGAGACCCAGTACTTC. The chain is built from TRBV3-1 (or the pseudogene TRBV3-2) and TRBJ2-5; TRBD2 matches 9 bases. Trimming removed 3 bases from V and 2 bases from J; junction bases left unmatched: 16. CDR1 LGHDT and CDR2 YNNKEL come from the germline V gene (reference sequence). The CDR3 has 19 residues.

The chain uses TRBV4-1 and TRBJ2-1; possibly TRBD1 for D (5 bases). Looked up from germline, CDR1 is MGHRA and CDR2 is YSYEKL. Trimming took off 5 bases at V and 1 base at J, with 9 bases between the two ends. The CDR3 loop spans 14 amino acids. CDR3 in DNA: TGCGCCAGCAGCTGGGGCAGGTCCTACAATGAGCAGTTCTTC. Protein: CASSWGRSYNEQFF.

This chain connects TRBV5-1 to TRBJ1-4, with D unclear. Per the germline V gene, CDR1 is SGHRS and CDR2 is YFSETQ. The CDR3 has 14 residues. Deletions cut 1 base from V and 0 bases from J, with 4 bases between. This chain's CDR3 is CASSLLATNEKLFF. The CDR3 DNA reads as TGCGCCAGCAGCTTGCTTGCAACTAATGAAAAACTGTTTTTT. Full variable domain (remainder filled in from reference TRBV5-1 and TRBJ1-4): KAGVTQTPRYLIKTRGQQVTLSCSPISGHRSVSWYQQTPGQGLQFLFEYFSETQRNKGNFPGRFSGRQFSNSRSEMNVSTLELGDSALYLCASSLLATNEKLFFGSGTQLSVL.

The chain recombines TRBV10-1 with TRBJ2-4, with 7 bases lining up with TRBD1. Germline loops: CDR1 WNHNN, CDR2 SYGVQD (reference sequence). Unmatched junction bases numbered 2, after V lost 6 bases and J lost 9 bases. The CDR3 length is 11 residues. The CDR3 DNA is TGCGCCAGCAGCGCAGGGGGCATTCAGTACTTC. Translating gives CASSAGGIQYF.

The rearrangement uses TRBV11-3 and TRBJ2-2; possible D gene TRBD2, 5 bases. The CDR3 contains 14 residues. V gave up 5 bases and J gave up 1 base, with 8 bases separating them. Germline V CDR1 and CDR2: SGHNT, YENEEA. Here the CDR3 reads CASSPRGNTGELFF. CDR3 nucleotide sequence: TGTGCCAGCAGCCCTCGGGGGAACACCGGGGAGCTGTTTTTT.

The chain employs TRBV4-1 and TRBJ1-5; maybe TRBD1 (5 bases). This CDR3 has 16 amino acids. The V gene lost 2 bases and the J gene lost 5 bases, with 16 bases spanning the gap. Germline CDR1 is MGHRA and CDR2 is YSYEKL. The CDR3 nucleotides read TGCGCCAGCAGCCAATCGGGGGTCCCCGGCGATCAGCCCCAGCATTTT. It is translated as CASSQSGVPGDQPQHF.

The CDR3: CASSVTTTNTGELFF. The CDR3 nucleotides read TGCGCCAGCAGCGTCACAACCACGAACACCGGGGAGCTGTTTTTT. This sequence joins TRBV5-1 and TRBJ2-2; D not resolved. Germline V gene lookup returns CDR1 SGHRS and CDR2 YFSETQ. Between the trimmed V and J ends, which lost 4 bases and 0 bases, there was a span of 10 bases. The CDR3 contains 15 residues.

This clone was counted a single time. The V and J genes are TRBV15 and TRBJ1-2, with D possibly being TRBD1 (5 bases). V gave up 0 bases and J gave up 6 bases, with 14 bases separating them. The CDR3 length is 15 residues. Germline V lookup: CDR1 LNHNV, CDR2 YYDKDF (reference sequence). This CDR3 is CATSRDRGSLNGYTF. The CDR3 bases are TGTGCCACCAGCAGAGACCGGGGGAGCCTTAATGGCTACACCTTC.

This rearrangement joins TRBV7-9 to TRBJ1-4; tentatively, D is TRBD1 (5 bases). The CDR3 covers 14 residues. Germline CDR1 reads SEHNR; CDR2 reads FQNEAQ (reference sequence). The V gene lost 2 bases and the J gene lost 8 bases, with 12 bases spanning the gap. CDR3 sequence (DNA): TGTGCCAGCAGCTTAAGTCAGGGAGGGGAAAAACTGTTTTTT. The encoded protein is CASSLSQGGEKLFF.

The chain recombines TRBV5-4 with TRBJ2-2; D remains ambiguous. The length of the CDR3 is 14 residues. Germline CDR1 and CDR2: SGHNT and YYREEE (reference sequence). Trimming cost V 0 bases and J 5 bases, with 8 bases left between them. CDR3 in DNA: TGTGCCAGCAGCTTGGGAGGCCTTACCGGGGAGCTGTTTTTT. This translates into CASSLGGLTGELFF.

The gene calls are TRBV15 and TRBJ2-1; TRBD1 matches at 9 bases. Trimming removed 0 bases from V and 7 bases from J; junction bases left unmatched: 7. Germline CDR1 reads LNHNV; CDR2 reads YYDKDF (reference sequence). The CDR3 length is 16 residues. This CDR3 reads CATSRDPGQGQNEQFF. For the CDR3, the DNA is TGTGCCACCAGCAGAGATCCGGGACAGGGTCAGAATGAGCAGTTCTTC.

The table lists this clone with a count of one. The V and J genes are TRBV4-1 and TRBJ2-5; the D gene is possibly TRBD2 (7 bases). Germline assignment: CDR1 MGHRA and CDR2 YSYEKL. CDR3 size: 14 residues. V lost 1 base and J lost 5, with 11 bases in between. The CDR3 spells CASSQAGGWETQYF. The CDR3 DNA reads as TGCGCCAGCAGCCAAGCGGGGGGCTGGGAGACCCAGTACTTC.

V is TRBV28 and J is TRBJ1-1; no clear D gene. V gave up 3 bases and J gave up 1 base, with 9 bases separating them. This CDR3 has 14 residues. Germline lookup yields CDR1 MDHEN and CDR2 SYDVKM. In DNA, the CDR3 is TGTGCCAGCAGTTTTAACAGACCGAACACTGAAGCTTTCTTT. It encodes CASSFNRPNTEAFF.

This chain connects TRBV28 to TRBJ1-2, with a possible D match to TRBD1 (5 bases). The CDR3 is 13 residues long. Germline V gene lookup returns CDR1 MDHEN and CDR2 SYDVKM. Between the trimmed V and J ends, which lost 3 bases and 8 bases, there was a span of 13 bases. CDR3 region: CASSLVSGKGYTF. The CDR3 DNA reads TGTGCCAGCAGTTTGGTCTCAGGGAAGGGCTACACCTTC.

This chain links TRBV7-9 with TRBJ2-1; 7 nucleotides line up with TRBD2. CDR3 size: 15 residues. Germline trimming cut 3 bases from V and 5 bases from J; bases unmatched to any gene: 7. The germline V gene encodes CDR1 SEHNR and CDR2 FQNEAQ (reference sequence). The CDR3 here is CASSFALGRDNEQFF. CDR3 nucleotide sequence: TGTGCCAGCAGCTTCGCTCTAGGGAGGGACAATGAGCAGTTCTTC.